The rows below give T cell receptor beta chains drawn from one sample of a study of shared clonotypes between healthy human individuals. TCRdb's copy holds only in-frame clones and misses some; the assay was immunoSEQ multiplex PCR. This table holds around 1.1 million clones, roughly 77% found once. The sample consisted of memory CD4+ T cells from PBMCs. These receptor sequences come from a man aged 18 to 29 in good health. Some clones in this sample may be carry-over from other donors' samples. CDR3s include the opening cysteine and the closing phenylalanine or tryptophan. Size is stated for part of the rows, as once, few or many counts, or as a class when the clone is expanded.

v_call clone_size cdr3_aa
TRBV6-1 few CASSEGLTSLRYNEQFF
TRBV11-3 . CASSLAWGNEQFF
TRBV11-2 . CASSFWGNEKLFF
TRBV4-2 . CASSPSGGRADYEQYF
TRBV9 . CASSPGTQTYEQYF
TRBV28 . CASSTTSGSGYNEQFF
TRBV5-4 . CASSGLAGVGEQFF
TRBV29-1 . CSVEGRAGGYNEQFF
TRBV9 . CASSRFVGGSGNEQFF
TRBV27 . CASRGRTSGTRELFF
TRBV28 . CASSLTGSGANVLTF
TRBV6-6 . CASSYGGTFNEQFF
TRBV5-1 . CASSPQADRATYEQYF
TRBV5-5 . CASSPDGTTNYGYTF
TRBV2 . CASSLQGVTLNTGELFF
TRBV6-1 . CASISGTNTGELFF
TRBV30 . CAWSVGGGNQPQHF
TRBV27 . CASSYGTGLRPKNTGELFF
TRBV27 . CASRPTGGQGIGLFF
TRBV30 . CAWSRYNEQFF
TRBV5-1 few CASSSSWVGFGYTF
TRBV6-6 . CGSSVSLGNQPQHF
TRBV30 . CAWAPSYNEQFF
TRBV9 many CASSVRRGADTQYF
TRBV6-5 . CASSYRGETEAFF
TRBV9 . CASSVGAARSTDTQYF
TRBV5-5 . CASSSEIAGQRLGEKLFF
TRBV18 . CASSPLGLRSSYNEQFF
TRBV28 . CASRAGANVLTF
TRBV27 . CASSFSGEGNTIYF
TRBV7-3 . CASSSRLAGVDEQYF
TRBV7-3 . CASSLRSDLRTGELFF
TRBV28 many CASSMGGEVADTQYF
TRBV27 few CASSLWSRQGPVDTIYF
TRBV2 . CASRETSAYTGELFF
TRBV6-6 . CASSYSTSGTYEQYF
TRBV28 . CAGLSKGDFSYEQYF
TRBV19 few CASSSTDTGANVLTF